This T cell receptor beta chain was sequenced during a study of blood T cell repertoires in COVID-19. Study details: COVID-19 samples from acute and convalescent phases originated in the United States, Italy and Spain. In each case, the material was cDNA or gDNA derived from T cells, B-cell-depleted T cells, or PBMCs.

Using immunoSEQ multiplex PCR, the repertoire was profiled, and TCRdb retains in-frame clones only, with some absent. The top ten hold 11% of the sample, which has some 180,000 clones, 80% to 85% seen once. CDR1 is LGHDT and CDR2 is YNNKEL in the germline V gene (reference sequence). The CDR3 runs 13 residues. The V and J ends lost 3 bases and 2 bases respectively, with 8 bases between them. This clonotype was obtained from an older man with active or convalescent COVID-19. What was sequenced was peripheral blood. This chain joins TRBV3-1 (or the pseudogene TRBV3-2) and TRBJ2-7, with a tentative D call TRBD1 (5 bases). The CDR3 region has the DNA TGTGCCAGCAGCCACTGGGGCCCCTACGAGCAGTACTTC. Amino acids: CASSHWGPYEQYF.